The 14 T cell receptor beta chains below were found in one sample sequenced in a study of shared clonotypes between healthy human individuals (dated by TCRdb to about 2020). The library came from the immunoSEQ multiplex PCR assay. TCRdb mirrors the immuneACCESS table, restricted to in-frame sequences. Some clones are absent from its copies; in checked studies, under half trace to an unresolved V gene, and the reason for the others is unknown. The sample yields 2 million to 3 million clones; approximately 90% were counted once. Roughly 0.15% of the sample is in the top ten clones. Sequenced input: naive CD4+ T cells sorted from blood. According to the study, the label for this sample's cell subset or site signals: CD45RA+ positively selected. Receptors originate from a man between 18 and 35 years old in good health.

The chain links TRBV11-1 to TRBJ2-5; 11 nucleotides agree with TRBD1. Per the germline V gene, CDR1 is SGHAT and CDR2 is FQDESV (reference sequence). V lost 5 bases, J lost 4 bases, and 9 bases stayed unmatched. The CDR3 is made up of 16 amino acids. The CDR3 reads CASSPRGQGGRETQYF. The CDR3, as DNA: TGTGCCAGCAGCCCCCGGGGACAGGGGGGTCGAGAGACCCAGTACTTC.

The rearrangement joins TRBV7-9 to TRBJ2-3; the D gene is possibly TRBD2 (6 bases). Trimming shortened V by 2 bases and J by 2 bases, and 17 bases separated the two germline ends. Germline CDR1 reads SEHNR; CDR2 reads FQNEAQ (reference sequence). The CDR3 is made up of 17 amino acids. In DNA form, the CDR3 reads TGTGCCAGCAGCTTACGGCGAAGCGGAGGGAACACAGATACGCAGTATTTT. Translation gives CASSLRRSGGNTDTQYF.

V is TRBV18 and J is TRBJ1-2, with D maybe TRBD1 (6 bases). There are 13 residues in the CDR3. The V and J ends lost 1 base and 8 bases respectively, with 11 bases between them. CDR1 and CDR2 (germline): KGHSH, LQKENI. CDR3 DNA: TGTGCCAGCTCACCACGCCCAGGGGAGGGCTACACCTTC. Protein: CASSPRPGEGYTF.

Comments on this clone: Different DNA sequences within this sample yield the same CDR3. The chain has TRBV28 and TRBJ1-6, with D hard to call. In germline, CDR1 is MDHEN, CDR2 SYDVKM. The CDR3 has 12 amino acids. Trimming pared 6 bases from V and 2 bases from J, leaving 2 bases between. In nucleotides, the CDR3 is TGTGCCAGCAGCCCCTATAATTCACCCCTCCACTTT. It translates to CASSPYNSPLHF.

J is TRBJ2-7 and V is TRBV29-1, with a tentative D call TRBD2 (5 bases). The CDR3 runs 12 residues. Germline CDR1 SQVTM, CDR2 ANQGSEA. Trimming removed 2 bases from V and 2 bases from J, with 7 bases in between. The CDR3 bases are TGCAGCGTTGAAACGGAGGCCTACGAGCAGTACTTC. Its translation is CSVETEAYEQYF.

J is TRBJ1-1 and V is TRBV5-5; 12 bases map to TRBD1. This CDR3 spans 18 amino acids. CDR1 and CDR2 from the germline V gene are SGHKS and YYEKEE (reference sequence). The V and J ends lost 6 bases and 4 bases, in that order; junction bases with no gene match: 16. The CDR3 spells CASTLGPGQGASSTEAFF. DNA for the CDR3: TGTGCCAGCACCCTAGGGCCGGGACAGGGGGCGAGTAGCACTGAAGCTTTCTTT.

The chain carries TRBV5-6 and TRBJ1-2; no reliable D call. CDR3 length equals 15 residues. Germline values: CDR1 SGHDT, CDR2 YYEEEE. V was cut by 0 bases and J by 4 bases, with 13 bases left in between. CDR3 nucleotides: TGTGCCAGCAGCTTGGATGGCCCCTCGGGCTATGGCTACACCTTC. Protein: CASSLDGPSGYGYTF.

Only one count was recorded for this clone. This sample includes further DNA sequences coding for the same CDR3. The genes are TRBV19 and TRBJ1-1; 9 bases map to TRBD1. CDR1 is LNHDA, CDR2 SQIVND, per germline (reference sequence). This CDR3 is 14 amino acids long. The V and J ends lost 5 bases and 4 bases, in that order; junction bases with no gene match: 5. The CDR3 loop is CASSSQGAGTEAFF. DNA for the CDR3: TGTGCCAGTAGTTCACAGGGGGCAGGCACTGAAGCTTTCTTT.

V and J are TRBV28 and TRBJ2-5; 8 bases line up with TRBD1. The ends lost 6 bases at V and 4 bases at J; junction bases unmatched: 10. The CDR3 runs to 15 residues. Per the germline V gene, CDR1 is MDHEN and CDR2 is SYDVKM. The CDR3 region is CASSIRTGRRETQYF. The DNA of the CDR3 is TGTGCCAGCAGCATAAGGACAGGGAGGAGAGAGACCCAGTACTTC.

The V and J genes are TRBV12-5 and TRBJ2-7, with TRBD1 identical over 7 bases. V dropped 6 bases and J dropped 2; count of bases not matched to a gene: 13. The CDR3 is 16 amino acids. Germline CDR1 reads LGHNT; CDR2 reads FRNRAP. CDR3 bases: TGTGCTAGTGGAGACGCCCGGGACAGAAGACCCTACGAGCAGTACTTC. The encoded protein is CASGDARDRRPYEQYF.

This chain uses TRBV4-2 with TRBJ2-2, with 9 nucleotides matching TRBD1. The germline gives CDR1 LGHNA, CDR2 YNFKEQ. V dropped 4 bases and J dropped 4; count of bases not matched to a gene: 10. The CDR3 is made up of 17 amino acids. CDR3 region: CASSRPTGGVGTGELFF. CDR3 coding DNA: TGTGCCAGCAGCCGCCCCACAGGGGGCGTCGGCACCGGGGAGCTGTTTTTT.

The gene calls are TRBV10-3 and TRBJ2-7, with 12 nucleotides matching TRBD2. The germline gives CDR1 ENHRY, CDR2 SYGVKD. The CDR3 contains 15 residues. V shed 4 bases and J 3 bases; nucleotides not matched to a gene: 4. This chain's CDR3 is CAISGGLAGNYEQYF. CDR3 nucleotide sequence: TGTGCCATCAGTGGGGGACTAGCGGGCAACTACGAGCAGTACTTC.

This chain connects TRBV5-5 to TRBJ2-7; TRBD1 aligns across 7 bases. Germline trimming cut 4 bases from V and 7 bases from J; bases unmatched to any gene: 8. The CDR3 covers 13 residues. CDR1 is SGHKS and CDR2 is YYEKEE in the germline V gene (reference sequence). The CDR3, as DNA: TGTGCCAGCAGCATGACAGGGCCTGGAGAGCAGTACTTC. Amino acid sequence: CASSMTGPGEQYF.

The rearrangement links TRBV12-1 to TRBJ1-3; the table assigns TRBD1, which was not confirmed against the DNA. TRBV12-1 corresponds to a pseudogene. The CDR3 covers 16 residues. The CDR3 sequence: CASSLGGQGVGNTIYF. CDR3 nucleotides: TGTGCCAGCAGCCTTGGGGGACAGGGGGTAGGAAACACCATATATTTT.